Following are 6 T cell receptor beta chains from one sample sequenced in a study of T cell responses to AZD1222 COVID-19 vaccine. TCRdb keeps only in-frame clones here, not all; method: immunoSEQ multiplex PCR. This sample yields about 180,000 clones, of which 88% are seen a single time; 11% belongs to the top ten. The sequencing used peripheral blood, collected 28 days after the second AZD1222 dose. These receptors were obtained from an adult who received the AZD1222 COVID-19 vaccine.

The CDR3 DNA is TGTGCCAGCAGTTTATCCAGGGAACAGACCGGGGAGCTGTTTTTT. Translated: CASSLSREQTGELFF. The V call is TRBV27, the J call TRBJ2-2; TRBD1 might be the D (5 bases). Per the germline V gene, CDR1 is MNHEY and CDR2 is SMNVEV (reference sequence). The V and J ends lost 0 bases and 5 bases respectively, with 10 bases between them. The CDR3 covers 15 residues.

The rearrangement joins TRBV5-4 to TRBJ1-2; perhaps TRBD1 as D (6 bases). Trimming cost V 3 bases and J 6 bases, with 18 bases left between them. The CDR3 totals 15 residues. CDR1 is SGHNT and CDR2 is YYREEE in the germline V gene (reference sequence). CDR3 coding DNA: TGTGCCAGCAGCTCCCCCGGGCAGGGGACGGATGGCTACACCTTC. This sequence encodes CASSSPGQGTDGYTF.

The rearrangement uses TRBV18 and TRBJ1-5, with TRBD1 as a possible D gene (6 bases). V lost 4 bases to trimming and J lost 8 bases, with 12 bases between them. CDR3 length: 13 amino acids. CDR1 and CDR2 from the germline V gene are KGHSH and LQKENI. The CDR3 coding sequence is TGTGCCAGCTCACGGGAGGGGGGTGAGCCCCAGCATTTT. This gives the protein CASSREGGEPQHF.

J is TRBJ2-3 and V is TRBV7-9; D is unclear. The ends were cut back, 3 bases at V and 0 bases at J, with 4 bases in the middle. This CDR3 region has 13 residues. Looked up from germline, CDR1 is SEHNR and CDR2 is FQNEAQ (reference sequence). The CDR3 DNA reads TGTGCCAGCAGCTTGAGTAGCACAGATACGCAGTATTTT. Amino acid sequence: CASSLSSTDTQYF.

The V call is TRBV19, the J call TRBJ1-1; 9 positions match TRBD1. There are 16 residues in the CDR3. Germline-derived CDR1 and CDR2 are LNHDA and SQIVND (reference sequence). The V segment lost 6 bases and the J segment 0 bases; nucleotides outside the gene matches: 8. CDR3 DNA: TGTGCCAGTAGACAGGGGGCTCGGGGGATGAACACTGAAGCTTTCTTT. It encodes CASRQGARGMNTEAFF.

The V and J genes are TRBV5-1 and TRBJ2-1; 10 positions agree with TRBD2. Losses at the gene ends were 5 bases for V and 7 bases for J; bases not matched to a gene: 9. Germline lookup yields CDR1 SGHRS and CDR2 YFSETQ. This CDR3 comprises 15 residues. CDR3: CASSPGLAEGNEQFF. As DNA, the CDR3 is TGCGCCAGCAGTCCCGGACTAGCGGAAGGGAATGAGCAGTTCTTC.